The rows below give T cell receptor beta chains drawn from one sample of a study of Graves' ophthalmopathy and Graves' hyperthyroidism. TCRdb reprocessed the multiplex PCR reads via MiXCR and lists one record per CDR3 protein. The data show 1 million to 1.3 million distinct CDR3 sequences, about two fifths seen once. Sequenced input: peripheral blood or thyroid tissue (not recorded which). These receptors came from an adult man with Graves' hyperthyroidism. The CDR3 runs from the conserved cysteine through the conserved F or W. The D gene is left open where the match is weak. Some rows mark clone size as missing; the rest say once, few, many or name a class of expanded clone.

j_call | d_call | clone_size | v_call | cdr3_aa | cdr3_nt
TRBJ1-2 | TRBD1 | few | TRBV4-1 | CASSQDRQGAKGYTF | TGCGCCAGCAGCCAAGATCGGCAGGGGGCGAAAGGCTACACCTTC
TRBJ1-5 | NA | NA | TRBV19 | CASSNRDRETQHF | TGTGCCAGTAGTAACCGGGATAGAGAGACCCAGCATTTT
TRBJ2-3 | NA | few | TRBV12-3/TRBV12-4 | CASSWVGTDTQYF | TGTGCCAGCAGTTGGGTTGGCACAGATACGCAGTATTTT
TRBJ2-7 | TRBD2 | few | TRBV12-3/TRBV12-4 | CASSLGTSHNEQYF | TGTGCCAGCAGTTTAGGGACTAGCCACAACGAGCAGTACTTC
TRBJ2-2 | TRBD2 | many | TRBV19 | CASSHPSGGNGELFF | TGTGCCAGTAGTCACCCCTCCGGGGGGAACGGGGAGCTGTTTTTT
TRBJ1-1 | TRBD1 | once | TRBV19 | CASSSGGQGGAFF | TGTGCCAGTAGTTCTGGGGGACAGGGTGGGGCTTTCTTT
TRBJ2-7 | NA | many | TRBV7-2 | CATFTSVDEQYF | TGTGCCACCTTCACCTCAGTGGACGAGCAGTACTTC
TRBJ1-3 | NA | once | TRBV10-3 | CAISEIISGEYGNTIYF | TGTGCCATCAGTGAAATTATTTCGGGAGAGTACGGAAACACCATATATTTT
TRBJ2-7 | NA | many | TRBV20-1 | CSAEREGGGSYEQYF | TGCAGTGCTGAGCGCGAGGGCGGAGGGAGCTACGAGCAGTACTTC
TRBJ1-3 | NA | many | TRBV9 | CASRPNEGPSGNTIYF | TGTGCCAGCAGGCCCAACGAAGGACCCTCTGGAAACACCATATATTTT
TRBJ1-5 | NA | many | TRBV7-9 | CASSLGASGNQPQHF | TGTGCCAGCAGCTTAGGTGCCTCGGGCAATCAGCCCCAGCATTTT
TRBJ1-5 | NA | NA | TRBV29-1 | CSVGEWEGQPQHF | TGCAGCGTTGGGGAGTGGGAAGGTCAGCCCCAGCATTTT
TRBJ1-5 | TRBD1 | few | TRBV6-2/TRBV6-3 | CASSPQPGTGGQPQHF | TGTGCCAGCAGTCCCCAACCCGGGACAGGGGGCCAGCCCCAGCATTTT
TRBJ1-1 | NA | NA | TRBV4-3 | CASSESWDTEAFF | TGCGCCAGCAGCGAGAGCTGGGACACTGAAGCTTTCTTT
TRBJ2-5 | TRBD2 | NA | TRBV24-1 | CASSLRSGGYQETQYF | TGTGCCAGCAGCCTTCGGAGCGGGGGCTACCAAGAGACCCAGTACTTC
TRBJ2-5 | NA | many | TRBV2 | CASRFPQGRETQYF | TGTGCCAGCAGATTTCCACAGGGTCGGGAGACCCAGTACTTC
TRBJ1-5 | NA | NA | TRBV7-8 | CASSLVSGSYEHF | TGTGCCAGCAGCTTAGTGTCGGGCAGCTACGAGCATTTT
TRBJ1-3 | NA | few | TRBV12-3/TRBV12-4 | CASGRRRGSGNTIYF | TGTGCCAGCGGCAGGAGAAGGGGCTCTGGAAACACCATATATTTT
TRBJ2-5 | NA | NA | TRBV7-2 | CASSLIPPGTQYF | TGTGCCAGCAGCTTAATACCCCCCGGGACCCAGTACTTC
TRBJ2-7 | TRBD2 | NA | TRBV5-6 | CASSSGGSHYEQYF | TGTGCCAGCAGCAGCGGGGGGAGTCACTACGAGCAGTACTTC
TRBJ1-5 | TRBD1 | NA | TRBV2 | CASPGQGLYQPQHF | TGTGCCAGCCCGGGACAGGGTTTATACCAGCCCCAGCATTTT
TRBJ1-2 | TRBD1 | NA | TRBV20-1 | CSARGVDRAPGYTF | TGCAGTGCTAGAGGGGTGGACAGGGCCCCTGGCTACACCTTC
TRBJ1-5 | NA | NA | TRBV19 | CASTGRDTYQPQHF | TGTGCCAGTACCGGCCGGGACACCTATCAGCCCCAGCATTTT
TRBJ2-2 | TRBD1 | many | TRBV19 | CASTWTGAGELFF | TGTGCCAGTACCTGGACAGGTGCCGGGGAGCTGTTTTTT
TRBJ2-7 | NA | NA | TRBV5-1 | CASFERSDRYWYEQYF | TGCGCCAGCTTCGAGAGGTCAGACCGCTATTGGTACGAGCAGTACTTC
TRBJ1-6 | NA | many | TRBV11-2 | CASSLDPGHNSPLHF | TGTGCCAGCAGCTTAGATCCGGGGCATAATTCACCCCTCCACTTT
TRBJ2-7 | TRBD2 | NA | TRBV19 | CASSQDGLVPQNEQYF | TGTGCCAGCAGCCAAGACGGACTAGTTCCCCAGAACGAGCAGTACTTC
TRBJ1-4 | NA | once | TRBV10-3 | CAISEVPGSEKLFF | TGTGCCATCAGTGAGGTCCCGGGAAGCGAAAAACTGTTTTTT
TRBJ2-2 | NA | many | TRBV19 | CASSMGTSRNTGELFF | TGTGCCAGTAGTATGGGAACTAGCAGGAACACCGGGGAGCTGTTTTTT
TRBJ2-6 | TRBD2 | NA | TRBV12-3/TRBV12-4 | CASSLVLAGVSGANVLTF | TGTGCCAGCAGTTTGGTACTAGCGGGAGTTTCTGGGGCCAACGTCCTGACTTTC
TRBJ2-5 | NA | many | TRBV20-1 | CSVHPLETQYF | TGCAGTGTCCACCCCTTGGAGACCCAGTACTTC
TRBJ2-7 | TRBD1 | many | TRBV5-1 | CASSLAGTASYEQYF | TGCGCCAGCAGCTTGGCCGGGACAGCGTCCTACGAGCAGTACTTC
TRBJ2-5 | NA | NA | TRBV20-1 | CSAATGREGTQYF | TGCAGTGCCGCCACAGGACGTGAAGGGACCCAGTACTTC